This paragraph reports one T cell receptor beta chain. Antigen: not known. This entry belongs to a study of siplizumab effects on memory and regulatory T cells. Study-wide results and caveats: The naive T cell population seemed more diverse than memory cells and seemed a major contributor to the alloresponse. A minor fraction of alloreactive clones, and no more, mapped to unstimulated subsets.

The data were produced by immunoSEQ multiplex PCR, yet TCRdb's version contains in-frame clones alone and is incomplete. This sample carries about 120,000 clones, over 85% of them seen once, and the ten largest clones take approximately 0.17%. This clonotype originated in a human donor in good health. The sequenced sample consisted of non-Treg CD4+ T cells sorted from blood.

Here the CDR3 DNA reads TGTGCCAGCATCCCTCCGGCGTCTCGAAATGAGCAGTTCTTC. This translates into CASIPPASRNEQFF. The chain couples TRBV2 to TRBJ2-1; D is undetermined. CDR3 size: 14 residues. CDR1 is SNHLY, CDR2 FYNNEI, per germline. Between the trimmed V and J ends, which lost 7 bases and 7 bases, there was a span of 17 bases.